The next 17 T cell receptor beta chains were all read from a single sample in a study of regulatory T cells in long-lasting Graves disease (dated by TCRdb to about 2021). This specimen's time point label, interpreted: newly diagnosed GD, antithyroid drugs for less than 3 months. For both TCR sequencing and RNA sequencing, RNA was extracted from PBMCs in TRIzol. Library construction relied on multiplex PCR. The run used an Illumina HiSeq 4000. To build TCR beta libraries, CDR3 regions were amplified by Arm-PCR using iRepertoire HTBI primers. TCRdb's own reprocessing of the public reads used fastp at Q25 and MiXCR and kept productive beta chains. Each CDR3 protein appears once, grouped with its most common genes and DNA. The sample table contains about 540,000 distinct CDR3 sequences; only one count was recorded for roughly 12% of them. 10% of the sample goes to the ten largest clones. These data are also associated with another study on T cells in Graves' hyperthyroidism and ophthalmopathy.

This sample comprised peripheral blood mononuclear cells (PBMCs), obtained at new diagnosis, from a patient treated with antithyroid drugs. These receptors were obtained from a man aged 25 to 40 with Graves disease. Donor details come from another sample of the same person, matched by shared clones.

The chain uses TRBV30 and TRBJ2-1; D might be TRBD1 or TRBD2, each matching 6 bases. The CDR3 length is 16 residues. CDR1 and CDR2 from the germline V gene are GTSNPN and SVGIG (reference sequence). The V gene lost 3 bases and the J gene lost 5 bases, with 20 bases spanning the gap. In DNA form, the CDR3 reads TGTGCCTGGAGACAGGGAGGCCTAGAGGTTGACAATGAGCAGTTCTTC. Amino acid sequence: CAWRQGGLEVDNEQFF.

Points on this clonotype: The junction departs from the called germline gene at one end, perhaps through a read error. The rearrangement joins TRBV11-2 to TRBJ2-5, with D tentatively TRBD2 (5 bases). The germline gives CDR1 SGHAT, CDR2 FQNNGV. This CDR3 spans 13 amino acids. The CDR3 sequence is CASSRDLQETQYF. For the CDR3, the DNA is TGCGCCAGCAGCCGGGATCTACAAGAGACCCAGTACTTC.

This clonotype was counted many times. The chain links TRBV11-2 to TRBJ2-2; 10 bases are a match to TRBD1. Germline V gene lookup returns CDR1 SGHAT and CDR2 FQNNGV. The CDR3 has 15 residues. V was clipped by 3 bases and J by 5 bases; unmatched bases: 3. CDR3 sequence (DNA): TGTGCCAGCAGCTTGGGACAGGGGTGGACCGGGGAGCTGTTTTTT. Amino acid sequence: CASSLGQGWTGELFF.

This clonotype was picked up many times. This chain joins TRBV6-1 and TRBJ1-6; D unresolved. With 6 bases removed from V and 7 bases from J, the gap between germline ends came to 22 bases. Germline loops: CDR1 MNHNS, CDR2 SASEGT. This CDR3 is 17 amino acids long. CDR3 DNA: TGTGCCAGCAGCCCCATCGCCGGAGGGCGACGCAATTCACCCCTCCACTTT. Its translation is CASSPIAGGRRNSPLHF.

The sample holds a few counts of this clonotype. This chain joins TRBV9 and TRBJ2-1; the match to TRBD1 covers 8 bases. After removal of 3 bases from V and 7 bases from J, the junction contained 6 bases not matched to a gene. The CDR3 is 14 amino acids. Germline assignment: CDR1 SGDLS and CDR2 YYNGEE. CDR3 residues: CASSAGQGRNEQFF. The CDR3 DNA reads as TGTGCCAGCAGCGCCGGACAGGGAAGGAATGAGCAGTTCTTC.

This chain connects TRBV10-3 to TRBJ2-3; 9 bases match TRBD1. The V gene end was trimmed by 9 bases and the J gene end by 3 bases; junction bases not matched to a gene: 13. Germline CDR1 and CDR2: ENHRY and SYGVKD. The CDR3 spans 16 residues. CDR3 sequence (DNA): TGTGCCATTCTCCCCACAGGGGGCGAAAGGACAGATACGCAGTATTTT. Translation gives CAILPTGGERTDTQYF.

The J gene is TRBJ2-1, the V gene TRBV5-1; TRBD1 agrees at 7 bases. V was clipped by 0 bases and J by 4 bases; unmatched bases: 4. CDR3 size: 15 residues. Germline V gene sequence: CDR1 SGHRS, CDR2 YFSETQ. This CDR3 reads CASSLDGTAYNEQFF. CDR3 nucleotides: TGCGCCAGCAGCTTGGACGGGACAGCGTACAATGAGCAGTTCTTC.

Written as DNA, the CDR3 is TGTGCCAGTACAAGTTCCGACGGGACTGAGCAGTTCTTC. Its translation is CASTSSDGTEQFF. The rearrangement joins TRBV19 to TRBJ2-1; D assignment may be TRBD1 or TRBD2 (5 bases each). Germline lookup yields CDR1 LNHDA and CDR2 SQIVND (reference sequence). CDR3 length equals 13 residues. V was cut by 7 bases and J by 9 bases, with 16 bases left in between.

This clonotype was recorded many times. The V call is TRBV5-1, the J call TRBJ1-6, with 7 bases fitting TRBD1. The CDR3 loop spans 15 amino acids. Germline V gene data show CDR1 as SGHRS and CDR2 as YFSETQ. V lost 4 bases, J lost 9 bases, and 10 bases stayed unmatched. This chain's CDR3 is CASSPGTAVPSPLHF. For the CDR3, the DNA is TGCGCCAGCAGCCCCGGGACAGCAGTACCTTCACCCCTCCACTTT.

This chain connects TRBV5-1 to TRBJ2-1; D not certain. The V and J ends lost 4 bases and 7 bases respectively, with 15 bases between them. The CDR3 covers 14 residues. The germline CDR1 and CDR2 sequences are SGHRS and YFSETQ. This CDR3 reads CASSLYGPANEQFF. The CDR3 region has the DNA TGCGCCAGCAGCCTTTACGGTCCGGCGAATGAGCAGTTCTTC.

The sample holds many counts of this clonotype. The rearrangement links TRBV9 to TRBJ2-7; 9 bases are shared with TRBD2. The length of the CDR3 is 15 residues. Germline V CDR1 and CDR2: SGDLS, YYNGEE. With V trimmed by 0 bases and J by 0 bases, 1 base remained unmatched. As DNA, the CDR3 is TGTGCCAGCAGCGTAGGACTAGCGGACTCCTACGAGCAGTACTTC. Translating it yields CASSVGLADSYEQYF.

In its sample, this clonotype was seen many times. This sequence joins TRBV7-9 and TRBJ2-7, with TRBD2 identical over 10 bases. CDR3 size: 18 residues. J lost 0 bases, V lost 5 bases, and 13 bases had no gene match. Germline V gene data show CDR1 as SEHNR and CDR2 as FQNEAQ (reference sequence). The CDR3 region is CASSPEASGSPPSYEQYF. The CDR3 DNA sequence: TGTGCCAGCAGCCCCGAAGCTAGCGGGAGCCCTCCCTCCTACGAGCAGTACTTC.

This clonotype was found many times. The gene calls are TRBV15 and TRBJ2-3; D gene uncertain. The CDR3 has 12 residues. V was clipped by 1 base and J by 6 bases, with 5 bases between them. From germline, CDR1 is LNHNV and CDR2 YYDKDF (reference sequence). The CDR3 sequence is CATSRALDTQYF. Here the CDR3 DNA reads TGTGCCACCAGCAGAGCTTTGGATACGCAGTATTTT. The entire variable domain, with the rest obtained from reference TRBV15 and TRBJ2-3, is as follows: DAMVIQNPRYQVTQFGKPVTLSCSQTLNHNVMYWYQQKSSQAPKLLFHYYDKDFNNEADTPDNFQSRRPNTSFCFLDIRSPGLGDTAMYLCATSRALDTQYFGPGTRLTVL.

The rearrangement joins TRBV6-4 to TRBJ2-7, with 14 bases lining up with TRBD2. J gave up 3 bases and V 8 bases, and 3 bases lay outside the gene matches. The germline V gene has CDR1 MRHNA and CDR2 SNTAGT. CDR3 length equals 14 residues. The CDR3 sequence: CASFGTSGSYEQYF. CDR3 nucleotide sequence: TGTGCCAGCTTTGGGACTAGCGGGAGCTACGAGCAGTACTTC.

As for this clonotype: Because it lacks the conserved phenylalanine or tryptophan at the end, this CDR3 is likely a read error. J is TRBJ2-1 and V is TRBV19, with a weak D call TRBD2 (6 bases). In germline, CDR1 is LNHDA, CDR2 SQIVND (reference sequence). The germline V and J ends were trimmed by 5 bases and 8 bases, with 13 bases remaining between them. There are 13 residues in the CDR3. CDR3 loop: CASSPSPSDEQFL. Written as DNA, the CDR3 is TGTGCCAGTAGTCCCTCCCCTAGCGATGAGCAGTTCCTC.

This clonotype was detected only a few times. The rearrangement joins TRBV7-9 to TRBJ1-3; TRBD1 matches 8 bases. V lost 6 bases to trimming and J lost 0 bases; unmatched junction nucleotides: 4. The CDR3 covers 15 residues. Per the germline V gene, CDR1 is SEHNR and CDR2 is FQNEAQ (reference sequence). Here the CDR3 DNA reads TGTGCCAGCAGTACCGACAGGGGCTCTGGAAACACCATATATTTT. It yields the protein CASSTDRGSGNTIYF.

In this sample, this clonotype turned up many times. This sequence joins TRBV27 and TRBJ2-1; D is perhaps TRBD2 (5 bases). The CDR3 loop spans 14 amino acids. Trimming left V 3 bases short and J 3 bases short, with 9 bases between. CDR1 and CDR2 (germline): MNHEY, SMNVEV (reference sequence). The CDR3 reads CASSLSTSYNEQFF. The CDR3 coding sequence is TGTGCCAGCAGTTTGAGCACTAGCTACAATGAGCAGTTCTTC.